The 18 T cell receptor beta chains below all came from one sample that was sequenced in a study of tumor and adjacent non-tumor tissue in lung cancer. RNA was extracted from bulk tissue without any cell sorting. Three rounds of nested PCR, following a modified ARM-PCR protocol, produced the TCRbeta library. One entry per CDR3 protein, called by TCRdb with MiXCR from the multiplex PCR reads. The sample has approximately 65,000 distinct CDR3 sequences, about three fifths seen once. The specimen was lung tumor tissue. Receptors were obtained from a man between 50 and 59 years old with non-small cell lung cancer.

As for this clonotype: This is likely a read error, given that the CDR3 carries no conserved phenylalanine or tryptophan at its end. The genes are TRBV5-5 and TRBJ2-1; the D gene is possibly TRBD2 (6 bases). The CDR3 length is 10 residues. The V end lost 4 bases, the J end lost 13 bases, and 9 bases lay between the germline ends. Germline CDR1 SGHKS, CDR2 YYEKEE (reference sequence). The chain's CDR3 is CASSDGGQFS. The DNA of the CDR3 is TGTGCCAGCAGCGACGGGGGACAGTTCTCC.

In regard to this clonotype: Mismatch with germline at one junction end may stem from a read error. The rearrangement uses TRBV10-2 and TRBJ2-2; D not certain. Germline V gene data show CDR1 as WSHSY and CDR2 as SAAADI. The CDR3 runs to 13 residues. CDR3: CTSSETVDGELFF. The CDR3 DNA sequence: TGCACCAGCAGTGAGACCGTTGATGGGGAGCTGTTTTTT.

This clonotype was recorded at least ten times. V is TRBV6-5 and J is TRBJ2-2, with D possibly TRBD1 on 6 matching bases. The V end lost 6 bases, the J end lost 5 bases, and 19 bases lay between the germline ends. Per the germline V gene, CDR1 is MNHEY and CDR2 is SVGAGI. The CDR3 length is 16 residues. This CDR3 is CASRSGQNLGTGELFF. In DNA, the CDR3 is TGTGCCAGCAGATCCGGACAGAACCTAGGGACCGGGGAGCTGTTTTTT.

In this sample, this clonotype turned up many times. The CDR3, as DNA: TGTGCCAGCTCACCACCGGGCAGGGGGACCAGCACTGAAGCTTTCTTT. Its translation is CASSPPGRGTSTEAFF. The J gene is TRBJ1-1, the V gene TRBV18; 7 bases align to TRBD1. J gave up 4 bases and V 0 bases, and 8 bases lay outside the gene matches. This CDR3 has 16 amino acids. Germline CDR1 KGHSH, CDR2 LQKENI.

The table lists this clonotype with a few counts. V is TRBV6-5 and J is TRBJ2-4, with D perhaps matching TRBD1 or TRBD2 (5 bases each). V was cut by 4 bases and J by 0 bases, with 13 bases left in between. Per germline, CDR1 MNHEY and CDR2 SVGAGI. The CDR3 has 16 amino acids. CDR3 protein: CASSSGTSLAKNIQYF. The DNA of the CDR3 is TGTGCCAGCAGTTCGGGGACGAGTCTAGCCAAAAACATTCAGTACTTC.

Of note for this clonotype: A read error may produce the germline difference seen at one junction end. The chain recombines TRBV20-1 with TRBJ2-1; a possible D gene is TRBD1 (5 bases). This CDR3 is built from 16 residues. The germline gives CDR1 DFQATT, CDR2 SNEGSKA (reference sequence). The CDR3 region is CSARGLTESSYNEESF. The DNA of the CDR3 is TGCAGTGCTAGAGGTCTGACAGAGAGCTCCTACAATGAGGAGTCCTTC.

There are a few counts of this clonotype. The V and J genes are TRBV7-9 and TRBJ2-7, with 7 bases lining up with TRBD2. Germline lookup yields CDR1 SEHNR and CDR2 FQNEAQ (reference sequence). The CDR3 consists of 14 residues. V shed 6 bases and J 4 bases; nucleotides not matched to a gene: 9. The CDR3, as DNA: TGTGCCAGCAGTACTAACGGGAGGAGGTACGAGCAGTACTTC. Protein sequence: CASSTNGRRYEQYF.

Of note for this clonotype: Relative to the germline gene, one junction end is altered; a read error may explain this. The CDR3 DNA sequence: TGCGCCGGCAGTGAGTCCAAGCAGGAGTATGACGAGCAGTACTTC. It yields the protein CAGSESKQEYDEQYF. The V gene is TRBV10-2, the J gene TRBJ2-7; D is ambiguous. This CDR3 spans 15 amino acids. Germline values: CDR1 WSHSY, CDR2 SAAADI.

V and J are TRBV20-1 and TRBJ2-1, with 8 bases aligning to TRBD2. Germline-derived CDR1 and CDR2 are DFQATT and SNEGSKA (reference sequence). The CDR3 runs to 15 residues. V shed 6 bases and J 5 bases; nucleotides not matched to a gene: 12. CDR3 in amino acids: CSANSGSGRDNEQFF. The CDR3 nucleotides read TGCAGTGCGAACAGTGGGAGCGGGAGAGACAATGAGCAGTTCTTC.

The chain links TRBV18 to TRBJ2-5; D possibly corresponds to TRBD1 (5 bases). The CDR3 is 13 amino acids. Germline CDR1 and CDR2: KGHSH and LQKENI. Trimming removed 1 base from V and 5 bases from J, with 8 bases in between. CDR3 DNA sequence: TGTGCCAGCTCACCACGACAGAGGGAGACCCAGTACTTC. Protein sequence: CASSPRQRETQYF.

The table lists this clonotype with a count of one. V usage is TRBV4-1 and J usage is TRBJ1-5; 7 positions agree with TRBD1. CDR3 length equals 15 residues. The germline V gene has CDR1 MGHRA and CDR2 YSYEKL. This CDR3 reads CVSSQRTGGFKPQHF. DNA of the CDR3: TGCGTCAGTAGCCAACGGACAGGAGGCTTTAAGCCCCAGCATTTT.

The chain uses TRBV12-3 or TRBV12-4 and TRBJ2-1; the match to TRBD2 covers 9 bases. V gave up 3 bases and J gave up 1 base; unmatched junction bases: 10. The CDR3 runs 18 residues. CDR3 nucleotide sequence: TGTGCCAGCAGTTTGAGGCCAGCGGGAGGTTGGTCCTACAATGAGCAGTTCTTC. Its translation: CASSLRPAGGWSYNEQFF.

Remarks on this clonotype: The junction and the germline gene differ at one end; a read error may be behind it. The chain has TRBV12-3 or TRBV12-4 and TRBJ2-1; TRBD2 is a possible D gene (6 bases). The CDR3 extends over 16 amino acids. The CDR3 sequence: CASSGQGLRSYNERFF. CDR3 coding DNA: TGTGCCAGCAGCGGTCAGGGACTTAGATCCTACAATGAGCGGTTCTTC.

This chain uses TRBV11-3 with TRBJ2-1, with 7 bases matching TRBD1. V lost 5 bases, J lost 7 bases, and 14 bases stayed unmatched. Germline-derived CDR1 and CDR2 are SGHNT and YENEEA. The CDR3 is made up of 16 amino acids. The CDR3 loop reads CASSLRGSQGDNEQFF. The CDR3 DNA reads as TGTGCCAGCAGCCTAAGGGGGTCGCAGGGGGATAATGAGCAGTTCTTC.

Comments on this clonotype: A read error may be the cause here, since a much bigger clone is one base away. The CDR3 DNA is TGCAGCGTTGGGGTCAACTCCTACGAGCAGTACTTC. Its protein product is CSVGVNSYEQYF. The chain uses TRBV29-1 and TRBJ2-7; D is uncertain. The CDR3 is 12 amino acids. CDR1 SQVTM and CDR2 ANQGSEA come from the germline V gene. V dropped 4 bases and J dropped 0 bases, with 7 bases sitting between them.

This CDR3 reads CASSKPGGRGTQYF. For the CDR3, the DNA is TGTGCCAGCAGCAAACCTGGCGGGCGAGGGACCCAGTACTTC. This rearrangement joins TRBV5-4 to TRBJ2-5, with D tentatively TRBD2 (5 bases). The CDR3 spans 14 residues. V lost 4 bases and J lost 7, with 17 bases in between. Germline lookup yields CDR1 SGHNT and CDR2 YYREEE (reference sequence).

The chain is built from TRBV29-1 and TRBJ2-3; possible D gene TRBD1, 6 bases. The germline V gene has CDR1 SQVTM and CDR2 ANQGSEA. The CDR3 consists of 14 residues. The V gene lost 4 bases and the J gene lost 4 bases, with 15 bases spanning the gap. CDR3 in amino acids: CSVVQGFFADTQYF. For the CDR3, the DNA is TGCAGCGTTGTCCAGGGGTTTTTCGCAGATACGCAGTATTTT.

This clonotype occurred many times. The rearrangement uses TRBV7-8 and TRBJ2-2, with TRBD2 matching over 10 bases. V lost 6 bases and J lost 8; bases outside the gene matches: 18. The CDR3 covers 18 residues. Looked up from germline, CDR1 is SGHVS and CDR2 is FQNEAQ. The chain's CDR3 is CASSPFPGTSARGGELFF. The DNA of the CDR3 is TGTGCCAGCAGTCCATTTCCGGGGACTAGCGCCCGGGGGGGGGAGCTGTTTTTT.